The sequence of this T cell receptor beta chain was determined in a study of T cell repertoires in cytomegalovirus infection. Study information: As its CMV epitopes, the study selected recently identified HLA-C-restricted and well-studied HLA-B-restricted targets. Indications came from public TCR beta signatures; they pointed to CMV infection and to a matching HLA type. Findings and limits, study-wide: Dominating the ex vivo response were TCR beta clonotypes that were CMV-specific and HLA-C-restricted. Summed frequency of shared TCR beta families picked out CMV carriers who also had the relevant HLA.

TCRdb re-called the reads through MiXCR, storing one row per CDR3 protein. The sample has around 300,000 distinct CDR3 sequences, roughly a fifth seen once. CDR3 size: 14 residues. CDR1 and CDR2 from the germline V gene are MNHEY and SMNVEV (reference sequence). The J segment lost 5 bases and the V segment lost 6 bases, leaving 6 bases of the junction unmatched. Only a few counts were recorded for this clonotype. Its target is not known. The source was cultured PBMCs, collected from culture after CMV antigen stimulation. This TCR was recovered from a human donor in good health (CMV status not recorded). Some clones in this sample may be carry-over from other donors' samples. The chain employs TRBV27 and TRBJ2-5, with 10 bases matching TRBD1. The CDR3 bases are TGTGCCAGCAGCCGGGACAGGGGCACGGAGACCCAGTACTTC. The encoded protein is CASSRDRGTETQYF.